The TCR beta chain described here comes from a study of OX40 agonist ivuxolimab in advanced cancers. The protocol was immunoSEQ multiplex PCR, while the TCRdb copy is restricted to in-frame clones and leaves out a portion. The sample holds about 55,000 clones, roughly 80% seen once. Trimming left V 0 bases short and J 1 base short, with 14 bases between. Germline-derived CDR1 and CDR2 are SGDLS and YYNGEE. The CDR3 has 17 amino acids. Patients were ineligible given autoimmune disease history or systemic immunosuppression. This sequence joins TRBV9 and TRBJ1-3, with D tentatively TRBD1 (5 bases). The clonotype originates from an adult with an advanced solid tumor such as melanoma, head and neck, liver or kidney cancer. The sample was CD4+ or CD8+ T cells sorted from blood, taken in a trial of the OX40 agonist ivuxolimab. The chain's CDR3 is CASSVEAGSRSGNTIYF. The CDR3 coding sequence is TGTGCCAGCAGCGTAGAGGCAGGGAGTAGGTCTGGAAACACCATATATTTT.